These 11 T cell receptor beta chains were sequenced from one sample in a study of ipilimumab plus nivolumab after autologous stem cell transplantation. TCRdb's copy holds only in-frame clones and misses some; the assay was immunoSEQ multiplex PCR. The data contain some 87,000 clones, under 85% of them seen just once; the ten biggest clones take up roughly 2.2%. The sequencing here drew on PBMCs, taken in a trial of ipilimumab plus nivolumab as post-transplant consolidation. Receptor source: a male donor with diffuse large B-cell lymphoma.

The V and J genes are TRBV5-1 and TRBJ1-2, with 7 bases fitting TRBD1. After removal of 1 base from V and 5 bases from J, the junction contained 11 bases not matched to a gene. The germline V gene encodes CDR1 SGHRS and CDR2 YFSETQ. The CDR3 loop spans 16 amino acids. CDR3 sequence (DNA): TGCGCCAGCAGCTTGTCCAGGGGGTCGGTACAATATGGCTACACCTTC. Translation: CASSLSRGSVQYGYTF.

This clone was seen a single time. The rearrangement links TRBV6-6 to TRBJ1-5; unclear D gene. Trimming left V 2 bases short and J 4 bases short, with 12 bases between. CDR1 and CDR2 from the germline V gene are MNHNY and SVGAGI (reference sequence). This CDR3 is built from 15 residues. The CDR3: CASSYASNGNQPQHF. The DNA of the CDR3 is TGTGCCAGCAGTTACGCATCGAATGGTAATCAGCCCCAGCATTTT.

This chain connects TRBV6-5 to TRBJ1-6; D is perhaps TRBD1 (6 bases). Germline V gene lookup returns CDR1 MNHEY and CDR2 SVGAGI. The CDR3 is 15 amino acids. V lost 2 bases, J lost 10 bases, and 15 bases lay in between. The CDR3 DNA reads as TGTGCCAGCAGTTACGGGGATCAGGGGCCCTCACCCCTCCACTTT. This translates into CASSYGDQGPSPLHF.

The V gene is TRBV4-1, the J gene TRBJ2-6; D ambiguous. The CDR3 contains 16 residues. Germline loops: CDR1 MGHRA, CDR2 YSYEKL. Between the trimmed V and J ends, which lost 1 base and 0 bases, there was a span of 7 bases. CDR3 amino acids: CASSQGLLSGANVLTF. The CDR3 nucleotides read TGCGCCAGCAGCCAAGGACTGCTCTCTGGGGCCAACGTCCTGACTTTC.

The chain has TRBV5-1 and TRBJ2-6; the D call may be TRBD1 or TRBD2 (5 bases each). The germline gives CDR1 SGHRS, CDR2 YFSETQ. This CDR3 is built from 16 residues. V dropped 2 bases and J dropped 0 bases, with 9 bases sitting between them. CDR3 nucleotides: TGCGCCAGCAGCTTACGGGGCGACTCTGGGGCCAACGTCCTGACTTTC. Translation gives CASSLRGDSGANVLTF.

This clone has just a few counts. The chain is built from TRBV18 and TRBJ2-7; D is tentatively TRBD1 or TRBD2 (6 bases each). Trimming pared 5 bases from V and 1 base from J, leaving 12 bases between. Germline lookup yields CDR1 KGHSH and CDR2 LQKENI. The CDR3 runs 14 residues. The DNA of the CDR3 is TGTGCCAGCTCAAGGGGGGCGCAATCCTACGAGCAGTACTTC. Translated, it gives CASSRGAQSYEQYF. The full variable domain, its missing parts supplied by reference TRBV18 and TRBJ2-7, is NAGVMQNPRHLVRRRGQEARLRCSPMKGHSHVYWYRQLPEEGLKFMVYLQKENIIDESGMPKERFSAEFPKEGPSILRIQQVVRGDSAAYFCASSRGAQSYEQYFGPGTRLTVT.

The genes are TRBV15 and TRBJ2-1; 8 positions match TRBD2. V was clipped by 5 bases and J by 14 bases; unmatched bases: 5. Germline V gene lookup returns CDR1 LNHNV and CDR2 YYDKDF (reference sequence). This CDR3 contains 11 residues. This chain's CDR3 is CATSLGLEKFF. Written as DNA, the CDR3 is TGTGCCACCAGCTTGGGACTAGAAAAGTTCTTC. Using reference TRBV15 and TRBJ2-1 for the parts outside the CDR3, the full variable domain is DAMVIQNPRYQVTQFGKPVTLSCSQTLNHNVMYWYQQKSSQAPKLLFHYYDKDFNNEADTPDNFQSRRPNTSFCFLDIRSPGLGDTAMYLCATSLGLEKFFGPGTRLTVL.

The V gene is TRBV5-5, the J gene TRBJ2-2; possible D gene TRBD1, 5 bases. CDR1 SGHKS and CDR2 YYEKEE come from the germline V gene (reference sequence). The CDR3 loop spans 14 amino acids. The ends were cut back, 4 bases at V and 9 bases at J, with 16 bases in the middle. CDR3 in amino acids: CASSPNTDSRELFF. Here the CDR3 DNA reads TGTGCCAGCAGCCCGAATACCGACAGCCGGGAGCTGTTTTTT. The entire variable domain, with the rest obtained from reference TRBV5-5 and TRBJ2-2, is as follows: DAGVTQSPTHLIKTRGQQVTLRCSPISGHKSVSWYQQVLGQGPQFIFQYYEKEERGRGNFPDRFSARQFPNYSSELNVNALLLGDSALYLCASSPNTDSRELFFGEGSRLTVL.

V gene TRBV19 combines with J gene TRBJ2-6; D is uncertain. The V end lost 7 bases, the J end lost 2 bases, and 12 bases lay between the germline ends. The CDR3 contains 15 residues. Germline V CDR1 and CDR2: LNHDA, SQIVND (reference sequence). The CDR3 nucleotides read TGTGCCAGTAATACCGGTCGGACTGGGGCCAACGTCCTGACTTTC. Translated, it gives CASNTGRTGANVLTF.

This rearrangement joins TRBV7-9 to TRBJ2-5, with a tentative D call TRBD2 (5 bases). The CDR3 is 12 amino acids. Germline V gene lookup returns CDR1 SEHNR and CDR2 FQNEAQ (reference sequence). V lost 1 base, J lost 7 bases, and 7 bases lay in between. DNA for the CDR3: TGTGCCAGCAGCTTAGAGGCGGGGACCCAGTACTTC. Protein: CASSLEAGTQYF.

The chain links TRBV19 to TRBJ2-6; D tentatively fits TRBD1 or TRBD2 (5 bases each). In germline, CDR1 is LNHDA, CDR2 SQIVND (reference sequence). The CDR3 contains 15 residues. Between the trimmed V and J ends, which lost 8 bases and 4 bases, there was a span of 15 bases. CDR3 coding DNA: TGTGCCAGTGGGGGTATGGGCGAAGGGGCCAACGTCCTGACTTTC. It translates to CASGGMGEGANVLTF.